Presented here are 32 T cell receptor beta chains from one specimen sequenced in a study of response to subunit inactivated influenza vaccine. TCRdb reprocessed the RT-PCR reads via MiXCR and lists one record per CDR3 protein. The sample includes around 480,000 distinct CDR3 sequences, 16% seen only once; the top ten take 2.5% to 3.5%. The sequencing used CD4+ T cells sorted from PBMCs, collected roughly 24 months after vaccination. All receptors derive from a man between 50 and 75 years old who received an inactivated influenza vaccine.

This rearrangement joins TRBV4-1 to TRBJ2-5; D is unclear. This CDR3 region has 14 residues. Per germline, CDR1 MGHRA and CDR2 YSYEKL. Trimming left V 5 bases short and J 1 base short, with 11 bases between. The CDR3 reads CASSKGGSQETQYF. For the CDR3, the DNA is TGCGCCAGCAGCAAAGGCGGATCCCAAGAGACCCAGTACTTC.

This clonotype appeared a few times. The rearrangement joins TRBV12-3 or TRBV12-4 to TRBJ2-2, with D perhaps matching TRBD1 (5 bases). The CDR3 has 13 residues. V was trimmed by 8 bases and J by 4 bases, leaving 11 bases between them. CDR3 DNA sequence: TGTGCCAGCGGAACGCAGGGCACCGGGGAGCTGTTTTTT. Amino acids: CASGTQGTGELFF.

This clonotype occurred many times. The chain recombines TRBV19 with TRBJ1-1; D gene ambiguous. The CDR3 is 13 amino acids. Germline V lookup: CDR1 LNHDA, CDR2 SQIVND (reference sequence). Trimming stripped 6 bases from V and 3 bases from J, with 11 bases between. The CDR3 coding sequence is TGTGCCAGTAGAGAGAAACACTACACTGAAGCTTTCTTT. Translated, it gives CASREKHYTEAFF.

This clonotype has just a few counts. The rearrangement joins TRBV9 to TRBJ2-7; possibly TRBD1 for D (6 bases). The germline V gene has CDR1 SGDLS and CDR2 YYNGEE. V was trimmed by 7 bases and J by 5 bases, leaving 13 bases between them. This CDR3 has 12 residues. The CDR3 sequence: CASPAGAHEQYF. CDR3 bases: TGTGCCAGCCCGGCAGGGGCCCACGAGCAGTACTTC.

This rearrangement joins TRBV12-3 or TRBV12-4 to TRBJ2-1; the match to TRBD2 covers 7 bases. V trimming: 6 bases; J trimming: 7 bases; junction bases outside the gene matches: 12. The CDR3 contains 15 residues. For the CDR3, the DNA is TGTGCCAGCAGGCTGACATCGGGGGGAATGAATGAGCAGTTCTTC. Its protein product is CASRLTSGGMNEQFF.

This clonotype was seen at least ten times. J is TRBJ1-1 and V is TRBV28, with 7 bases matching TRBD1. J was trimmed by 1 base and V by 6 bases; bases with no gene match: 5. CDR3 length equals 14 residues. Germline V gene sequence: CDR1 MDHEN, CDR2 SYDVKM. The CDR3 loop is CASRSQGGNTEAFF. As DNA, the CDR3 is TGTGCCAGCAGGTCCCAGGGGGGGAACACTGAAGCTTTCTTT.

The rearrangement uses TRBV7-9 and TRBJ2-1, with unresolved D. Trimming removed 3 bases from V and 5 bases from J, with 14 bases in between. The germline V gene encodes CDR1 SEHNR and CDR2 FQNEAQ (reference sequence). This CDR3 comprises 15 residues. CDR3 sequence: CASSLFMTDNNEQFF. CDR3 nucleotide sequence: TGTGCCAGCAGCTTGTTTATGACGGATAACAATGAGCAGTTCTTC.

The J gene is TRBJ1-2, the V gene TRBV21-1. TRBV21-1 is flagged as a pseudogene. This CDR3 spans 14 amino acids. CDR3 in amino acids: CASSNPWQEDGYTF. In DNA form, the CDR3 reads TGTGCCAGCAGCAACCCTTGGCAGGAGGATGGCTACACCTTC.

This clonotype was counted many times. The V gene is TRBV20-1, the J gene TRBJ2-3, with D perhaps TRBD1 or TRBD2 (5 bases each). The V and J ends lost 5 bases and 4 bases respectively, with 13 bases between them. The germline V gene has CDR1 DFQATT and CDR2 SNEGSKA (reference sequence). The CDR3 is 13 residues long. In DNA form, the CDR3 reads TGCAGTGCTTCGGGACGTATTCCAGATACGCAGTATTTT. It is translated as CSASGRIPDTQYF.

The rearrangement uses TRBV11-2 and TRBJ2-1; weak D call: TRBD2 (6 bases). This CDR3 comprises 15 residues. Germline CDR1 is SGHAT and CDR2 is FQNNGV. V was trimmed by 3 bases and J by 1 base, leaving 10 bases between them. CDR3 sequence (DNA): TGTGCCAGCAGCTTTCGGGCGGGATCCTACAATGAGCAGTTCTTC. Protein sequence: CASSFRAGSYNEQFF.

This chain connects TRBV20-1 to TRBJ2-7, with TRBD2 matching 11 bases. This CDR3 has 15 residues. V shed 3 bases, J shed 6 bases, and the junction held 10 bases outside the gene matches. Germline loops: CDR1 DFQATT, CDR2 SNEGSKA (reference sequence). As DNA, the CDR3 is TGCAGTGCTAGCGGTAGCGGGGGGGCATCCCGCGAGCAGTACTTC. This translates into CSASGSGGASREQYF.

In this sample, this clonotype turned up a few times. Its ends do not fully match the called genes, so a read error is possible. This rearrangement joins TRBV7-9 to TRBJ2-5; 10 bases align to TRBD2. The CDR3 contains 15 residues. Germline V gene data show CDR1 as SEHNR and CDR2 as FQNEAQ (reference sequence). CDR3 in DNA: TGTGCCAGCAGCCTAGCGGGAGAGGGTCTAGAGACCCAGTACTTC. It yields the protein CASSLAGEGLETQYF. Drawing the rest from reference TRBV7-9 and TRBJ2-5, the complete variable domain is DTGVSQNPRHKITKRGQNVTFRCDPISEHNRLYWYRQTLGQGPEFLTYFQNEAQLEKSRLLSDRFSAERPKGSFSTLEIQRTEQGDSAMYLCASSLAGEGLETQYFGPGTRLLVL.

In its sample, this clonotype was seen a few times. This sequence joins TRBV18 and TRBJ1-4; D not certain. The CDR3 is 14 amino acids. The V gene lost 1 base and the J gene lost 5 bases, with 8 bases spanning the gap. In germline, CDR1 is KGHSH, CDR2 LQKENI. CDR3 DNA sequence: TGTGCCAGCTCACCACTCAAAGGGAATGAAAAACTGTTTTTT. Translation: CASSPLKGNEKLFF.

A few counts support this clonotype. The rearrangement uses TRBV7-2 and TRBJ1-2; D is perhaps TRBD1 (5 bases). The CDR3 spans 16 residues. Germline lookup yields CDR1 SGHTA and CDR2 FQGNSA. Trimming removed 2 bases from V and 0 bases from J, with 13 bases in between. CDR3 loop: CASSLWGEPTNYGYTF. The CDR3 DNA reads TGTGCCAGCAGCTTATGGGGGGAACCCACTAACTATGGCTACACCTTC.

This clonotype showed up just a few times. This chain uses TRBV29-1 with TRBJ2-1; a possible D gene is TRBD2 (6 bases). This CDR3 is 14 amino acids long. V was trimmed by 8 bases and J by 4 bases, leaving 18 bases between them. Germline loops: CDR1 SQVTM, CDR2 ANQGSEA. The CDR3 DNA reads as TGCAGCACCCTCCGGGGAGGCGTATACAATGAGCAGTTCTTC. Translation: CSTLRGGVYNEQFF.

The genes are TRBV20-1 and TRBJ2-7; TRBD1 agrees at 7 bases. The V gene end was trimmed by 1 base and the J gene end by 5 bases; junction bases not matched to a gene: 17. Germline CDR1 DFQATT, CDR2 SNEGSKA (reference sequence). The length of the CDR3 is 17 residues. The DNA of the CDR3 is TGCAGTGCTAGAGCCACCAAATTACAGACAGGGAACCACGAGCAGTACTTC. Amino acid sequence: CSARATKLQTGNHEQYF.

The chain joins TRBV18 to TRBJ2-7, with a weak D call TRBD2 (7 bases). Germline V gene data show CDR1 as KGHSH and CDR2 as LQKENI. Trimming stripped 0 bases from V and 2 bases from J, with 14 bases between. The CDR3 consists of 16 residues. The CDR3 DNA reads as TGTGCCAGCTCACCACCGCACAGGGAGGGAACCTACGAGCAGTACTTC. Translation gives CASSPPHREGTYEQYF.

On this clonotype: A much larger clone is a single base away; this may be a read error. The chain uses TRBV20-1 and TRBJ1-2; no clear D gene. The V gene's germline CDR1 is DFQATT and CDR2 SNEGSKA (reference sequence). The CDR3 totals 14 residues. V lost 6 bases and J 2 bases, leaving 16 bases between the germline ends. CDR3 nucleotides: TGCAGTGCGACGCAAGTGGCTAGGAACTATGGCTACACCTTC. This encodes CSATQVARNYGYTF.

There are a few counts of this clonotype. The chain combines TRBV14 with TRBJ2-5; the D gene could be TRBD1 or TRBD2 (5 bases each). Trimming cost V 0 bases and J 5 bases, with 13 bases left between them. This CDR3 comprises 15 residues. CDR1 and CDR2 from the germline V gene are SGHDN and FVKESK. For the CDR3, the DNA is TGTGCCAGCAGCCAAGAACGGGGCCATTGGGAGACCCAGTACTTC. Translation gives CASSQERGHWETQYF.

This clonotype was picked up a small number of times. The chain has TRBV5-1 and TRBJ2-7; 11 bases are shared with TRBD2. The CDR3 length is 15 residues. Germline CDR1 and CDR2: SGHRS and YFSETQ. The V gene end was trimmed by 4 bases and the J gene end by 7 bases; junction bases not matched to a gene: 10. The CDR3 nucleotides read TGCGCCAGCAGCAAAGTAGCGGGGGGGCCTGGGGAGCAGTACTTC. Translating gives CASSKVAGGPGEQYF.

This clonotype was detected only a few times. The chain links TRBV9 to TRBJ2-2, with a tentative D call TRBD1 (6 bases). V was cut by 0 bases and J by 4 bases, with 13 bases left in between. This CDR3 has 16 residues. Germline CDR1 and CDR2: SGDLS and YYNGEE. The CDR3: CASSVGGQLFTGELFF. The DNA of the CDR3 is TGTGCCAGCAGCGTAGGAGGACAGCTATTCACCGGGGAGCTGTTTTTT.

The V gene is TRBV20-1, the J gene TRBJ2-7, with D maybe TRBD1 (6 bases). Germline V gives CDR1 DFQATT, CDR2 SNEGSKA (reference sequence). This CDR3 contains 16 residues. V lost 0 bases and J 0 bases, leaving 15 bases between the germline ends. The CDR3 coding sequence is TGCAGTGCTAGAGATTCTCCCCGGGACAACTCCTACGAGCAGTACTTC. Translation gives CSARDSPRDNSYEQYF.

V is TRBV6-1 and J is TRBJ1-1; 8 positions agree with TRBD1. The CDR3 runs to 15 residues. Trimming cost V 6 bases and J 1 base; bases outside gene matches: 7. The germline gives CDR1 MNHNS, CDR2 SASEGT. CDR3: CASRDTGGRNTEAFF. In DNA form, the CDR3 reads TGTGCCAGCAGAGATACAGGGGGTAGGAACACTGAAGCTTTCTTT.

This clonotype appeared a few times. The chain has TRBV20-1 and TRBJ2-1; 7 bases agree with TRBD1. V shed 2 bases and J 4 bases; nucleotides not matched to a gene: 5. The CDR3 sequence is 14 residues long. Germline V gene data show CDR1 as DFQATT and CDR2 as SNEGSKA (reference sequence). CDR3 region: CSARLSGGYNEQFF. In nucleotides, the CDR3 is TGCAGTGCTAGACTTTCAGGGGGATACAATGAGCAGTTCTTC.

This clonotype was detected many times. This chain joins TRBV5-6 and TRBJ2-4; D unresolved. Trimming cost V 2 bases and J 6 bases, with 6 bases left between them. The CDR3 has 12 residues. Germline CDR1 is SGHDT and CDR2 is YYEEEE. CDR3 DNA sequence: TGTGCCAGCAGCTTCGCAACAAACATTCAGTACTTC. This encodes CASSFATNIQYF.

The chain couples TRBV27 to TRBJ2-1; no clear D gene. The CDR3 has 16 amino acids. The ends were cut back, 1 base at V and 0 bases at J, with 10 bases in the middle. CDR1 MNHEY and CDR2 SMNVEV come from the germline V gene (reference sequence). For the CDR3, the DNA is TGTGCCAGCAGTTTATTAAGTTCTGGCTCCTACAATGAGCAGTTCTTC. Amino acid sequence: CASSLLSSGSYNEQFF.

The chain links TRBV3-1 to TRBJ1-4; no firm D call. Germline-derived CDR1 and CDR2 are LGHDT and YNNKEL (reference sequence). The CDR3 is 14 residues long. The ends were cut back, 6 bases at V and 8 bases at J, with 16 bases in the middle. The CDR3 protein is CASSRRSDGEKLFF. The CDR3 coding sequence is TGTGCCAGCAGTCGACGGTCTGATGGGGAAAAACTGTTTTTT.

This clonotype has more than one count but fewer than ten. This chain uses TRBV20-1 with TRBJ2-5; TRBD2 agrees at 13 bases. The CDR3 totals 13 residues. After removal of 8 bases from V and 6 bases from J, the junction contained 6 bases not matched to a gene. Germline-derived CDR1 and CDR2 are DFQATT and SNEGSKA (reference sequence). As DNA, the CDR3 is TGCAGTATTAGACTAGCGGGGGGACAGACCCAGTACTTC. It is translated as CSIRLAGGQTQYF.

This clonotype came up once. This chain joins TRBV20-1 and TRBJ2-1, with a possible D match to TRBD1 (7 bases). V was pared by 1 base and J by 0 bases, with 13 bases between. This CDR3 region has 16 residues. Germline V gene sequence: CDR1 DFQATT, CDR2 SNEGSKA (reference sequence). CDR3 residues: CSARVGGGASYNEQFF. CDR3 DNA sequence: TGCAGTGCTAGAGTTGGAGGGGGCGCCTCCTACAATGAGCAGTTCTTC.

This clonotype appeared a few times. The CDR3 DNA follows: TGTGCCAGCAGCGTAGCTGACTCCCCCTTCCACGAGCAGTACTTC. This codes for CASSVADSPFHEQYF. The chain joins TRBV9 to TRBJ2-7; D not resolved. This CDR3 spans 15 amino acids. Germline CDR1 is SGDLS and CDR2 is YYNGEE. Trimming took off 0 bases at V and 5 bases at J, with 15 bases between the two ends.

The chain links TRBV4-3 to TRBJ1-2; D perhaps matches TRBD1 (5 bases). Germline V CDR1 and CDR2: LGHNA, YSLEER. The CDR3 spans 16 residues. Trimming shortened V by 0 bases and J by 8 bases, and 19 bases separated the two germline ends. Here the CDR3 reads CASSQDWSGGIGGYTF. CDR3 nucleotides: TGCGCCAGCAGCCAAGATTGGAGCGGGGGAATCGGGGGCTACACCTTC.

This clonotype was seen at least ten times. J is TRBJ2-7 and V is TRBV21-1. TRBV21-1 corresponds to a pseudogene. The length of the CDR3 is 12 residues. The CDR3 DNA is TGTGCCAGCAGCAAAGCCTCATACGAGCAGTACTTC. Translated, it gives CASSKASYEQYF.